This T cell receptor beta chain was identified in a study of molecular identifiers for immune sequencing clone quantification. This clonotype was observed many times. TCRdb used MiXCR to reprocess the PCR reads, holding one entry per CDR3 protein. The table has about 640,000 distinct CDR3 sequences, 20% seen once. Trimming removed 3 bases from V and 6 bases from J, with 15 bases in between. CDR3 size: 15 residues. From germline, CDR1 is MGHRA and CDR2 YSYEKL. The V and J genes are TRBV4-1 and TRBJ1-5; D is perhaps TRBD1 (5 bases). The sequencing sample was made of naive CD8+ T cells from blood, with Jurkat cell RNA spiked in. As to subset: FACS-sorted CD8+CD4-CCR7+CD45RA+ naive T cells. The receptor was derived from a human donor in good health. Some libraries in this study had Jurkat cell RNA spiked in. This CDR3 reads CASSQAATQGQPQHF. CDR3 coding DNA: TGCGCCAGCAGCCAGGCGGCAACTCAGGGTCAGCCCCAGCATTTT.